The clone carrying this T cell receptor (beta chain) was counted many times. The antigen is undetermined. These data come from a study of T-cell reconstitution after alpha-beta-depleted transplantation in children. Study-wide results and limits: One year after transplant, T-cell counts and diversity came mostly from newly produced T cells. Expanded clones from the graft, numbering several hundred, reportedly supplied alpha-beta T cells about two months after transplant. Surviving recipient cells, namely T cells and thymic progenitors, were the source of high day-60 TCRbeta diversity in some patients.

Using unique molecular identifiers, the investigators prepared the TCRbeta library. TCRdb re-derived calls from the PCR reads in MiXCR, one entry per CDR3 protein. The table includes 30,000 to 40,000 distinct CDR3 sequences, less than 8.5% detected once. Germline V gives CDR1 SGHRS, CDR2 YFSETQ. V shed 5 bases and J shed 2 bases, with 7 bases lying between them. The CDR3 runs 13 residues. This sample comprised peripheral blood, obtained 60 days after TCRalphabeta/CD19-depleted stem cell transplant. This rearrangement joins TRBV5-1 to TRBJ2-2; D not certain. The receptor was derived from a child less than two years old who had a stem cell transplant for acute myeloid leukemia, so the T cells may come from the graft donor. Written as DNA, the CDR3 is TGCGCCAGCAGTCGAATCAACACCGGGGAGCTGTTTTTT. Translated, it gives CASSRINTGELFF.